This entry lists 10 T cell receptor beta chains sequenced from one sample in a study of T cell responses to AZD1222 COVID-19 vaccine. This table comes from immunoSEQ multiplex PCR, and its TCRdb copy is limited to in-frame clones, with some not included. Of 68,000 or so clones listed, almost 90% are singletons. Specimen: peripheral blood, collected on day 0 of AZD1222 vaccination. These receptors were taken from an adult in good health.

The V gene is TRBV10-1, the J gene TRBJ1-1; D might be TRBD1 (5 bases). Between the trimmed V and J ends, which lost 1 base and 1 base, there was a span of 7 bases. The CDR3 runs to 14 residues. The germline V gene has CDR1 WNHNN and CDR2 SYGVQD (reference sequence). CDR3 in DNA: TGCGCCAGCAGTGAGTATGGGGGGAACACTGAAGCTTTCTTT. It encodes CASSEYGGNTEAFF.

The genes are TRBV2 and TRBJ2-3; 14 nucleotides align to TRBD2. The length of the CDR3 is 18 residues. Germline V gene lookup returns CDR1 SNHLY and CDR2 FYNNEI. Germline trimming cut 5 bases from V and 6 bases from J; bases unmatched to any gene: 13. The CDR3 sequence is CASSQRVGLAGEGDTQYF. The CDR3 nucleotides read TGTGCCAGCAGTCAACGTGTGGGACTAGCGGGAGAAGGGGATACGCAGTATTTT.

The chain links TRBV29-1 to TRBJ2-2; D unclear. Germline CDR1 SQVTM, CDR2 ANQGSEA. V dropped 4 bases and J dropped 1 base, with 13 bases sitting between them. The CDR3 length is 15 residues. The CDR3 bases are TGCAGCGTTGTTGAAGGGCCGGTGAACACCGGGGAGCTGTTTTTT. Amino acids: CSVVEGPVNTGELFF.

To note about this clone: Other nucleotide sequences from this sample produce the same CDR3. V is TRBV6-5 and J is TRBJ1-6, with D possibly TRBD1 on 5 matching bases. V was pared by 2 bases and J by 13 bases, with 9 bases between. Germline-derived CDR1 and CDR2 are MNHEY and SVGAGI. The CDR3 covers 12 residues. The CDR3 nucleotides read TGTGCCAGCAGTTACCGGGGGGGTCCCCTCCACTTT. Translated: CASSYRGGPLHF.

Worth noting for this clone: One junction end does not reproduce the germline sequence, and a read error may be involved. This chain joins TRBV2 and TRBJ2-7, with 12 nucleotides matching TRBD2. Germline V gene data show CDR1 as SNHLY and CDR2 as FYNNEI. CDR3 length: 12 residues. CDR3 coding DNA: TGTGCCAGCAGTGAAGATAGGACTAGCGGGAACTTC. It is translated as CASSEDRTSGNF. The whole variable domain, filled in from reference TRBV2 and TRBJ2-7, reads EPEVTQTPSHQVTQMGQEVILRCVPISNHLYFYWYRQILGQKVEFLVSFYNNEISEKSEIFDDQFSVERPDGSNFTLKIRSTKLEDSAMYFCASSEDRTSGNFGPGTRLTVT.

V and J are TRBV11-2 and TRBJ2-6; TRBD1 matches 9 bases. V gave up 5 bases and J gave up 4 bases; unmatched junction bases: 15. This CDR3 has 19 residues. Germline V gene data show CDR1 as SGHAT and CDR2 as FQNNGV. Here the CDR3 DNA reads TGTGCCAGCAGCCACTATAACAGGGGGCGGGAGTTAGGGGCCAACGTCCTGACTTTC. Translated, it gives CASSHYNRGRELGANVLTF.

The chain employs TRBV29-1 and TRBJ2-7, with 7 bases fitting TRBD2. The CDR3 runs to 13 residues. After removal of 4 bases from V and 3 bases from J, the junction contained 6 bases not matched to a gene. Germline V gives CDR1 SQVTM, CDR2 ANQGSEA. CDR3: CSVVDSGIYEQYF. The CDR3 nucleotides read TGCAGCGTTGTAGACAGCGGGATCTACGAGCAGTACTTC.

The J gene is TRBJ1-1, the V gene TRBV13, with D perhaps TRBD1 (5 bases). The CDR3 loop spans 12 amino acids. The V gene's germline CDR1 is PRHDT and CDR2 FYEKMQ (reference sequence). V dropped 6 bases and J dropped 10 bases, with 15 bases sitting between them. CDR3 region: CASSSPGPGAFF. CDR3 DNA sequence: TGTGCCAGCAGTTCTCCGGGACCTGGAGCTTTCTTT.

This clone was picked up a small number of times. The chain recombines TRBV2 with TRBJ2-5; 11 bases map to TRBD2. V trimming: 4 bases; J trimming: 5 bases; junction bases outside the gene matches: 6. The CDR3 totals 15 residues. CDR1 SNHLY and CDR2 FYNNEI come from the germline V gene. This CDR3 reads CASSGLAGSGETQYF. The CDR3 nucleotides read TGTGCCAGCAGTGGACTAGCGGGATCAGGGGAGACCCAGTACTTC.

J is TRBJ2-7 and V is TRBV28; D is possibly TRBD1 (6 bases). The germline V and J ends were trimmed by 7 bases and 6 bases, with 10 bases remaining between them. CDR1 is MDHEN and CDR2 is SYDVKM in the germline V gene. This CDR3 has 11 residues. The CDR3 spells CASMDRIEQYF. In DNA, the CDR3 is TGTGCCAGCATGGACAGAATCGAGCAGTACTTC. Full variable domain (outside the CDR3, taken from reference TRBV28 and TRBJ2-7): DVKVTQSSRYLVKRTGEKVFLECVQDMDHENMFWYRQDPGLGLRLIYFSYDVKMKEKGDIPEGYSVSREKKERFSLILESASTNQTSMYLCASMDRIEQYFGPGTRLTVT.